These 25 T cell receptor beta chains originate from one sample sequenced in a study of cytomegalovirus exposure and HLA in healthy donors. The PCR was carried out with 60 Vbeta primers and 13 Jbeta primers. Profiling relied on immunoSEQ multiplex PCR, and the TCRdb table lists in-frame clones only, not all of them. This sample's table has approximately 79,000 clones. Sequenced: PBMCs. The source of these receptors is a boy aged 10-17 years in good health and CMV-seronegative.

The chain combines TRBV5-3 with TRBJ1-1; 8 positions match TRBD1. TRBV5-3 belongs to the ORF category, with a function that is uncertain. V trimming: 5 bases; J trimming: 6 bases; junction bases outside the gene matches: 15. The CDR3 is 16 residues long. CDR3 bases: TGTGCCAGAAGGTACCGGGACAGGTCAAAAGGCGCTGAAGCTTTCTTT. Translation: CARRYRDRSKGAEAFF.

This chain joins TRBV4-3 and TRBJ1-2; TRBD1 aligns across 10 bases. Looked up from germline, CDR1 is LGHNA and CDR2 is YSLEER. Losses at the gene ends were 2 bases for V and 7 bases for J; bases not matched to a gene: 10. This CDR3 contains 16 residues. CDR3 nucleotides: TGCGCCAGCAGCCAATCCAGCCAGACAGGGGGCAGTGGCTACACCTTC. Translation: CASSQSSQTGGSGYTF.

The CDR3 loop reads CATKRGRTYEQYF. The CDR3 coding sequence is TGTGCCACCAAGCGGGGCAGGACCTACGAGCAGTACTTC. This chain joins TRBV6-5 and TRBJ2-7, with 7 positions matching TRBD2. Germline V gives CDR1 MNHEY, CDR2 SVGAGI. The CDR3 contains 13 residues. V lost 10 bases to trimming and J lost 2 bases; unmatched junction nucleotides: 8.

The V and J genes are TRBV11-2 and TRBJ2-7; 13 nucleotides align to TRBD2. In germline, CDR1 is SGHAT, CDR2 FQNNGV. The CDR3 covers 16 residues. The V gene end was trimmed by 6 bases and the J gene end by 5 bases; junction bases not matched to a gene: 10. CDR3 region: CASRGLAGSYGHEQYF. Written as DNA, the CDR3 is TGTGCCAGCAGGGGACTAGCGGGGTCATACGGACACGAGCAGTACTTC.

The V gene is TRBV15, the J gene TRBJ2-3, with 13 bases aligning to TRBD2. This CDR3 comprises 16 residues. V shed 1 base, J shed 3 bases, and the junction held 1 base outside the gene matches. From germline, CDR1 is LNHNV and CDR2 YYDKDF (reference sequence). CDR3 sequence reads: CATSRGTSGRTDTQYF. The CDR3 DNA reads as TGTGCCACCAGCAGAGGGACTAGCGGGAGAACAGATACGCAGTATTTT. Full variable domain (rest looked up from reference TRBV15 and TRBJ2-3): DAMVIQNPRYQVTQFGKPVTLSCSQTLNHNVMYWYQQKSSQAPKLLFHYYDKDFNNEADTPDNFQSRRPNTSFCFLDIRSPGLGDTAMYLCATSRGTSGRTDTQYFGPGTRLTVL.

This sequence joins TRBV7-8 and TRBJ2-7, with 10 bases aligning to TRBD2. The CDR3 covers 17 residues. Germline values: CDR1 SGHVS, CDR2 FQNEAQ. The V gene end was trimmed by 1 base and the J gene end by 3 bases; junction bases not matched to a gene: 9. Written as DNA, the CDR3 is TGTGCCAGCAGCTTAGGTGGAACTAGCGGGATAGGCTACGAGCAGTACTTC. Protein product: CASSLGGTSGIGYEQYF.

V is TRBV6-5 and J is TRBJ2-3; 9 nucleotides align to TRBD2. The CDR3 has 16 amino acids. V dropped 4 bases and J dropped 1; count of bases not matched to a gene: 6. Germline values: CDR1 MNHEY, CDR2 SVGAGI. The chain's CDR3 is CASSSSIAGGTDTQYF. The CDR3 DNA reads TGTGCCAGCAGTTCCTCAATAGCGGGAGGCACAGATACGCAGTATTTT.

The rearrangement uses TRBV7-2 and TRBJ2-7; D is perhaps TRBD2 (6 bases). V was cut by 2 bases and J by 2 bases, with 16 bases left in between. The CDR3 runs 16 residues. The germline gives CDR1 SGHTA, CDR2 FQGNSA. CDR3 protein: CASSLSPSVPAYEQYF. Written as DNA, the CDR3 is TGTGCCAGCAGCTTAAGCCCTAGCGTACCCGCCTACGAGCAGTACTTC.

This chain links TRBV25-1 with TRBJ1-2, with D maybe TRBD1 (5 bases). The germline V and J ends were trimmed by 5 bases and 14 bases, with 18 bases remaining between them. This CDR3 is 12 amino acids long. Germline-derived CDR1 and CDR2 are MGHDK and SYGVNS. The CDR3 DNA reads as TGTGCCAGCAGTCCGGATAGACAGTCCCCAACCTTC. Protein product: CASSPDRQSPTF.

The rearrangement uses TRBV5-1 and TRBJ1-1; tentatively, D is TRBD1 (5 bases). V was trimmed by 0 bases and J by 2 bases, leaving 11 bases between them. The V gene's germline CDR1 is SGHRS and CDR2 YFSETQ. This CDR3 is built from 15 residues. Written as DNA, the CDR3 is TGCGCCAGCAGCTTGGAACCAGGGATTAACACTGAAGCTTTCTTT. Its translation: CASSLEPGINTEAFF.

The chain combines TRBV30 with TRBJ1-2; TRBD1 might be the D (5 bases). Trimming removed 4 bases from V and 8 bases from J, with 11 bases in between. This CDR3 contains 11 residues. CDR1 is GTSNPN, CDR2 SVGIG, per germline (reference sequence). CDR3: CAWKGRGGYTF. DNA of the CDR3: TGTGCCTGGAAGGGGCGCGGAGGCTACACCTTC.

This chain links TRBV4-2 with TRBJ2-5, with 8 bases matching TRBD1. CDR1 and CDR2 from the germline V gene are LGHNA and YNFKEQ. J lost 5 bases, V lost 4 bases, and 9 bases had no gene match. This CDR3 is 15 amino acids long. CDR3 protein: CASSPGTGGVETQYF. Here the CDR3 DNA reads TGTGCCAGCAGCCCAGGGACAGGCGGTGTCGAGACCCAGTACTTC.

The V gene is TRBV11-3, the J gene TRBJ1-1; the D gene is possibly TRBD1 (5 bases). This CDR3 has 14 residues. Germline-derived CDR1 and CDR2 are SGHNT and YENEEA. V was trimmed by 5 bases and J by 5 bases, leaving 15 bases between them. CDR3 amino acids: CASSPGGDITEAFF. CDR3 sequence (DNA): TGTGCCAGCAGCCCAGGAGGGGATATAACTGAAGCTTTCTTT. Based on the CDR3 plus reference TRBV11-3 and TRBJ1-1, the full variable domain is EAGVVQSPRYKIIEKKQPVAFWCNPISGHNTLYWYLQNLGQGPELLIRYENEEAVDDSQLPKDRFSAERLKGVDSTLKIQPAELGDSAVYLCASSPGGDITEAFFGQGTRLTVV.

This chain uses TRBV6-5 with TRBJ1-1; D gene ambiguous. The CDR3 has 13 amino acids. The germline gives CDR1 MNHEY, CDR2 SVGAGI. The V gene lost 7 bases and the J gene lost 4 bases, with 13 bases spanning the gap. The CDR3 sequence is CASTRLPGTEAFF. CDR3 in DNA: TGTGCCAGCACTAGACTGCCGGGCACTGAAGCTTTCTTT.

The rearrangement joins TRBV19 to TRBJ1-2; the match to TRBD1 covers 7 bases. Germline CDR1 and CDR2: LNHDA and SQIVND (reference sequence). V lost 2 bases to trimming and J lost 8 bases; unmatched junction nucleotides: 11. The CDR3 loop spans 15 amino acids. The CDR3 reads CASSIPRGQAEGYTF. The CDR3 DNA reads as TGTGCCAGTAGTATACCCCGCGGACAGGCGGAGGGCTACACCTTC.

The rearrangement links TRBV7-2 to TRBJ2-3; 7 bases line up with TRBD1. This CDR3 region has 19 residues. CDR1 and CDR2 (germline): SGHTA, FQGNSA. With V trimmed by 5 bases and J by 0 bases, 17 bases remained unmatched. CDR3 amino acids: CASSLRTGRFLGSTDTQYF. For the CDR3, the DNA is TGTGCCAGCAGCCTCCGGACAGGACGGTTCTTGGGTAGCACAGATACGCAGTATTTT.

This CDR3 is CASSYARTGHNEKLFF. The DNA for the CDR3 is TGTGCCAGCAGTTACGCGCGGACAGGGCATAATGAAAAACTGTTTTTT. The V call is TRBV6-5, the J call TRBJ1-4; 8 positions match TRBD1. V was clipped by 2 bases and J by 4 bases; unmatched bases: 6. The length of the CDR3 is 16 residues. The V gene's germline CDR1 is MNHEY and CDR2 SVGAGI.

The chain joins TRBV29-1 to TRBJ1-1; D gene unclear. There are 14 residues in the CDR3. Germline lookup yields CDR1 SQVTM and CDR2 ANQGSEA. V lost 4 bases to trimming and J lost 11 bases, with 23 bases between them. CDR3 in amino acids: CSVGKAGRNSAAFF. DNA of the CDR3: TGCAGCGTTGGAAAGGCAGGTAGGAACTCTGCGGCTTTCTTT.

This chain uses TRBV4-1 with TRBJ2-5, with unresolved D. The CDR3 is 14 amino acids. Germline CDR1 and CDR2: MGHRA and YSYEKL. V was pared by 2 bases and J by 3 bases, with 10 bases between. The CDR3 DNA reads TGCGCCAGCAGCCAACTTATGGCGGAAGAGACCCAGTACTTC. It encodes CASSQLMAEETQYF.

The gene calls are TRBV28 and TRBJ1-5; 7 bases fit TRBD1. Unmatched junction bases numbered 5, after V lost 2 bases and J lost 7 bases. The CDR3 runs 14 residues. CDR1 and CDR2 (germline): MDHEN, SYDVKM. DNA for the CDR3: TGTGCCAGCAGTTTAAGGGACAGTGCGCAGCCCCAGCATTTT. It is translated as CASSLRDSAQPQHF.

The chain carries TRBV18 and TRBJ1-5; 9 positions match TRBD1. The CDR3 consists of 15 residues. Germline V gives CDR1 KGHSH, CDR2 LQKENI. The V segment lost 6 bases and the J segment 11 bases; nucleotides outside the gene matches: 14. CDR3 coding DNA: TGTGCCAGCTCTCCCTCCGTGGACAGGGGCCTATCCCAGCATTTT. It yields the protein CASSPSVDRGLSQHF.

The V gene is TRBV2, the J gene TRBJ2-1; 11 bases match TRBD1. Germline V gene data show CDR1 as SNHLY and CDR2 as FYNNEI. The CDR3 extends over 16 amino acids. Trimming removed 2 bases from V and 8 bases from J; junction bases left unmatched: 8. Here the CDR3 DNA reads TGTGCCAGCAGTGAAACAGGGACAGGGGGTGGGGATGAGCAGTTCTTC. Protein: CASSETGTGGGDEQFF.

This rearrangement joins TRBV30 to TRBJ1-1; D call uncertain. Germline lookup yields CDR1 GTSNPN and CDR2 SVGIG (reference sequence). Trimming stripped 0 bases from V and 4 bases from J, with 9 bases between. The CDR3 loop spans 13 amino acids. This CDR3 reads CAWSVMEGTEAFF. Here the CDR3 DNA reads TGTGCCTGGAGTGTAATGGAGGGCACTGAAGCTTTCTTT.

The rearrangement joins TRBV2 to TRBJ2-2, with D unclear. V dropped 7 bases and J dropped 0 bases, with 9 bases sitting between them. CDR3 length: 14 amino acids. Germline V gene data show CDR1 as SNHLY and CDR2 as FYNNEI. Here the CDR3 DNA reads TGTGCCAGCACGAAGGAGTCGAACACCGGGGAGCTGTTTTTT. Residues: CASTKESNTGELFF.

The gene calls are TRBV16 and TRBJ2-7; 9 bases match TRBD1. The CDR3 contains 16 residues. The V gene's germline CDR1 is KGHSY and CDR2 FQNENV. Trimming removed 1 base from V and 2 bases from J; junction bases left unmatched: 6. CDR3 coding DNA: TGTGCCAGCAGCCAATTAGGGGGACAGGGAACCTACGAGCAGTACTTC. Its translation: CASSQLGGQGTYEQYF.